This TCR beta chain was recovered during a study of long-term antiretroviral therapy in people with HIV. The overall study: It was about a decade after the earliest samples that the 2015 immediate-ART recommendation appeared. Overall study results and limits: Viral resistance, ART adherence and therapy changes all lacked available data. Diversity increased after ART yet remained lower than in transplant donor controls.

J was trimmed by 4 bases and V by 3 bases; bases with no gene match: 3. CDR1 and CDR2 from the germline V gene are KGHSH and LQKENI. This CDR3 is 14 amino acids long. About this clone itself: Its specificity is unknown.

A v3.0 immunoSEQ assay was performed at survey level. Sequencing had a target that covered about 40,000-55,000 T-cell genomes per sample. Repertoires were generated with immunoSEQ multiplex PCR, while TCRdb's copy carries only in-frame clones and drops some. The sample has approximately 17,000 clones; roughly 80% are singletons. The chain combines TRBV18 with TRBJ1-2; 9 nucleotides match TRBD1. This material consisted of unsorted PBMCs, taken approximately 14 months before starting antiretroviral therapy. The origin of this receptor is a man aged 30 to 45 with HIV. The CDR3 here is CASSPGQGSYGYTF. CDR3 nucleotides: TGTGCCAGCTCACCGGGACAGGGTAGCTATGGCTACACCTTC.